These 9 T cell receptor beta chains share one sample of origin, sequenced in a study of identifying expanded T cells in peripheral blood. The data were produced by immunoSEQ multiplex PCR, yet TCRdb's version contains in-frame clones alone and is incomplete. In the table there are approximately 120,000 clones, about 88% of which are singletons. Material for sequencing was blood. Every receptor here comes from a person aged 18 to 75 in good health.

The rearrangement joins TRBV19 to TRBJ1-2; TRBD1 matches at 7 bases. Looked up from germline, CDR1 is LNHDA and CDR2 is SQIVND (reference sequence). CDR3 length equals 13 residues. The V gene end was trimmed by 8 bases and the J gene end by 4 bases; junction bases not matched to a gene: 7. This CDR3 is CASGQVLGYGYTF. CDR3 bases: TGTGCCAGTGGACAGGTCCTTGGCTATGGCTACACCTTC.

This chain joins TRBV7-2 and TRBJ1-2; tentatively, D is TRBD1 (5 bases). Germline V gives CDR1 SGHTA, CDR2 FQGNSA. CDR3 length: 13 residues. With 3 bases removed from V and 3 bases from J, the gap between germline ends came to 8 bases. This CDR3 reads CASSLKGDYGYTF. The DNA of the CDR3 is TGTGCCAGCAGCTTGAAAGGGGACTATGGCTACACCTTC.

The V and J genes are TRBV5-3 and TRBJ1-1, with 7 bases aligning to TRBD1. TRBV5-3 is designated an ORF whose function remains uncertain. The CDR3 contains 17 residues. The V gene end was trimmed by 4 bases and the J gene end by 6 bases; junction bases not matched to a gene: 18. The CDR3, as DNA: TGTGCCAGAAGCCCCTCAATTTTGGACAGGTACTTCGCTGAAGCTTTCTTT. This codes for CARSPSILDRYFAEAFF.

The V and J genes are TRBV27 and TRBJ2-7; TRBD1 matches at 12 bases. The V and J ends lost 4 bases and 0 bases, in that order; junction bases with no gene match: 10. In germline, CDR1 is MNHEY, CDR2 SMNVEV (reference sequence). This CDR3 comprises 18 residues. CDR3 residues: CASSSRDRGLFSSYEQYF. In DNA, the CDR3 is TGTGCCAGCAGTTCTCGGGACAGGGGGCTTTTTAGCTCCTACGAGCAGTACTTC.

The rearrangement links TRBV5-3 to TRBJ1-5; D call uncertain. TRBV5-3 is sorted into the ORF group, with uncertain function. CDR3 length equals 17 residues. The germline V and J ends were trimmed by 3 bases and 1 base, with 17 bases remaining between them. The CDR3 protein is CARSSMPPEDSNQPQHF. Here the CDR3 DNA reads TGTGCCAGAAGCTCGATGCCTCCGGAGGACAGCAATCAGCCCCAGCATTTT.

This clone occurred once. The chain links TRBV29-1 to TRBJ2-7; D tentatively fits TRBD1 or TRBD2 (6 bases each). The CDR3 spans 13 residues. Trimming removed 6 bases at V and 0 bases at J, with 12 bases between. Germline V lookup: CDR1 SQVTM, CDR2 ANQGSEA. CDR3 amino acids: CSVRKGGSYEQYF. The CDR3 DNA sequence: TGCAGCGTCCGAAAGGGGGGCTCCTACGAGCAGTACTTC.

The genes are TRBV5-1 and TRBJ2-7, with D maybe TRBD2 (7 bases). Per germline, CDR1 SGHRS and CDR2 YFSETQ. This CDR3 spans 13 amino acids. V lost 2 bases to trimming and J lost 7 bases, with 13 bases between them. In DNA, the CDR3 is TGCGCCAGCAGCTTCGGGGGGCTCAGGGAGCAGTACTTC. It codes for CASSFGGLREQYF.

The V call is TRBV11-2, the J call TRBJ2-6, with D perhaps matching TRBD2 (5 bases). The CDR3 loop spans 16 amino acids. V lost 3 bases to trimming and J lost 0 bases, with 9 bases between them. Germline V lookup: CDR1 SGHAT, CDR2 FQNNGV. This CDR3 reads CASSLGETSGANVLTF. CDR3 bases: TGTGCCAGCAGCTTGGGAGAAACCTCTGGGGCCAACGTCCTGACTTTC.

The chain has TRBV7-2 and TRBJ1-5; 9 bases match TRBD1. Per germline, CDR1 SGHTA and CDR2 FQGNSA. The CDR3 is 15 residues long. Trimming removed 5 bases from V and 6 bases from J; junction bases left unmatched: 8. The CDR3 here is CASSKPGQGSQPQHF. CDR3 DNA sequence: TGTGCCAGCAGCAAACCGGGACAGGGAAGTCAGCCCCAGCATTTT.